These 19 T cell receptor beta chains were all obtained from the same sample, sequenced in a study of control samples from healthy donors and cancer patients. The data were produced by immunoSEQ multiplex PCR, yet TCRdb's version contains in-frame clones alone and is incomplete. The repertoire includes 70,000 to 90,000 clones, around 90% of them detected once, and 1.5% to 2% sits in the top ten. Sequencing was carried out using PBMCs. These receptors were obtained from a woman in her sixties with head and neck cancer.

This chain uses TRBV13 with TRBJ1-2; D not certain. The CDR3 extends over 13 amino acids. The germline V gene has CDR1 PRHDT and CDR2 FYEKMQ (reference sequence). Between the trimmed V and J ends, which lost 0 bases and 4 bases, there was a span of 6 bases. CDR3: CASSLGGSYGYTF. The CDR3 nucleotides are TGTGCCAGCAGCTTAGGGGGGAGCTATGGCTACACCTTC.

This clone was picked up one time. The chain uses TRBV6-2 or TRBV6-3 and TRBJ2-7; D call uncertain. V was pared by 0 bases and J by 0 bases, with 9 bases between. Per the germline V gene, CDR1 is MNHEY and CDR2 is SVGEGT. This CDR3 comprises 15 residues. The chain's CDR3 is CASSYSTRPSYEQYF. DNA of the CDR3: TGTGCCAGCAGTTACTCTACCCGACCCTCCTACGAGCAGTACTTC.

The chain's CDR3 is CASSPTGTGSNQPQHF. CDR3 in DNA: TGTGCCAGCAGCCCAACCGGGACAGGGAGCAATCAGCCCCAGCATTTT. The chain recombines TRBV7-9 with TRBJ1-5, with 9 bases fitting TRBD1. The trim removed 5 bases at V and 1 base at J, leaving 6 bases unmatched. This CDR3 comprises 16 residues. CDR1 is SEHNR and CDR2 is FQNEAQ in the germline V gene (reference sequence).

CDR3: CASSLDLVQETQYF. The CDR3 nucleotides read TGCGCCAGCAGCTTGGACCTGGTCCAGGAGACCCAGTACTTC. The chain couples TRBV5-1 to TRBJ2-5, with D hard to call. From germline, CDR1 is SGHRS and CDR2 YFSETQ. With 0 bases removed from V and 5 bases from J, the gap between germline ends came to 11 bases. The CDR3 runs to 14 residues.

This chain links TRBV6-1 with TRBJ2-1, with 8 bases matching TRBD2. Trimming cost V 0 bases and J 9 bases; bases outside gene matches: 10. The V gene's germline CDR1 is MNHNS and CDR2 SASEGT. The CDR3 runs to 16 residues. The DNA of the CDR3 is TGTGCCAGCAGTGAAGCTGCAACGGGGGGGGTCACTGAGCAGTTCTTC. This encodes CASSEAATGGVTEQFF.

In this sample, this clone turned up once. The chain is built from TRBV7-6 and TRBJ2-3; the D gene is possibly TRBD2 (6 bases). The CDR3 sequence is 18 residues long. V lost 1 base and J lost 0, with 17 bases in between. CDR1 is SGHVS and CDR2 is FNYEAQ in the germline V gene. Here the CDR3 DNA reads TGTGCCAGCAGCTTAGTAGGAGGGCGGAGAACTAGCACAGATACGCAGTATTTT. It translates to CASSLVGGRRTSTDTQYF.

The V and J genes are TRBV6-6 and TRBJ2-1, with 10 bases aligning to TRBD2. The CDR3 is made up of 14 amino acids. From germline, CDR1 is MNHNY and CDR2 SVGAGI (reference sequence). V shed 4 bases, J shed 4 bases, and the junction held 1 base outside the gene matches. DNA of the CDR3: TGTGCCAGCAGTTTAGCGGGAGGTTACAATGAGCAGTTCTTC. Protein sequence: CASSLAGGYNEQFF.

This chain joins TRBV29-1 and TRBJ2-1; D might be TRBD1 (6 bases). Germline V gene lookup returns CDR1 SQVTM and CDR2 ANQGSEA. Trimming removed 8 bases from V and 7 bases from J, with 21 bases in between. This CDR3 has 14 amino acids. The CDR3 spells CSSNEWTEGNEQFF. The DNA for the CDR3 is TGCAGCTCCAATGAGTGGACAGAAGGGAATGAGCAGTTCTTC.

The chain has TRBV18 and TRBJ2-7; D is unclear. Germline loops: CDR1 KGHSH, CDR2 LQKENI. This CDR3 has 14 residues. The V and J ends lost 0 bases and 4 bases respectively, with 10 bases between them. The CDR3 sequence: CASSPPSRNYEQYF. CDR3 DNA sequence: TGTGCCAGCTCACCACCGTCTAGGAATTACGAGCAGTACTTC. The whole variable domain, remainder taken from reference TRBV18 and TRBJ2-7, is NAGVMQNPRHLVRRRGQEARLRCSPMKGHSHVYWYRQLPEEGLKFMVYLQKENIIDESGMPKERFSAEFPKEGPSILRIQQVVRGDSAAYFCASSPPSRNYEQYFGPGTRLTVT.

The chain combines TRBV2 with TRBJ2-5, with a tentative D call TRBD1 (6 bases). V dropped 5 bases and J dropped 3 bases, with 7 bases sitting between them. The CDR3 extends over 12 amino acids. Germline assignment: CDR1 SNHLY and CDR2 FYNNEI. CDR3 loop: CASSRTEETQYF. The CDR3 DNA follows: TGTGCCAGCAGTCGGACAGAAGAGACCCAGTACTTC.

The genes are TRBV19 and TRBJ2-1, with D perhaps TRBD1 or TRBD2 (6 bases each). Germline V gene lookup returns CDR1 LNHDA and CDR2 SQIVND (reference sequence). The V end was cut by 6 bases, the J end by 0 bases, with 18 bases between. This CDR3 spans 17 amino acids. The DNA for the CDR3 is TGTGCCAGTAGGCAGGGGCCGGGACTGGGCTCCTACAATGAGCAGTTCTTC. This translates into CASRQGPGLGSYNEQFF.

The rearrangement uses TRBV6-5 and TRBJ2-1; 9 bases match TRBD1. V was pared by 6 bases and J by 6 bases, with 6 bases of the junction left unmatched. The V gene's germline CDR1 is MNHEY and CDR2 SVGAGI. The CDR3 is 14 amino acids. The CDR3 DNA follows: TGTGCCAGCAGGACCGGGACAGGGACCAATGAGCAGTTCTTC. Amino acid sequence: CASRTGTGTNEQFF.

The V gene is TRBV15, the J gene TRBJ2-7; 14 bases fit TRBD2. Germline V gene lookup returns CDR1 LNHNV and CDR2 YYDKDF (reference sequence). CDR3 size: 16 residues. V dropped 3 bases and J dropped 5; count of bases not matched to a gene: 6. CDR3 sequence: CATSRGLAGEADEQYF. In nucleotides, the CDR3 is TGTGCCACCAGCAGGGGACTAGCGGGAGAGGCGGACGAGCAGTACTTC.

The V and J genes are TRBV12-3 or TRBV12-4 and TRBJ1-1, with unresolved D. This CDR3 region has 13 residues. V dropped 5 bases and J dropped 6 bases, with 13 bases sitting between them. The CDR3 DNA reads TGTGCCAGCAGTCCAGACTGGGTCTCTGAAGCTTTCTTT. This gives the protein CASSPDWVSEAFF.

V is TRBV28 and J is TRBJ1-2; TRBD1 is a possible D gene (6 bases). The CDR3 length is 14 residues. Trimming stripped 11 bases from V and 6 bases from J, with 22 bases between. CDR1 is MDHEN, CDR2 SYDVKM, per germline. CDR3 DNA sequence: TGTGCCGCCCACTCCCGCCGGGACATCGATGGCTACACCTTC. Protein: CAAHSRRDIDGYTF.

The chain has TRBV9 and TRBJ2-7; D possibly corresponds to TRBD1 (5 bases). V lost 0 bases and J lost 6, with 13 bases in between. Germline-derived CDR1 and CDR2 are SGDLS and YYNGEE. The CDR3 is 14 residues long. In nucleotides, the CDR3 is TGTGCCAGCAGCGTAGGGGCCCTTGGGGCCGAGCAGTACTTC. This sequence encodes CASSVGALGAEQYF. Based on the CDR3 plus reference TRBV9 and TRBJ2-7, the full variable domain is DSGVTQTPKHLITATGQRVTLRCSPRSGDLSVYWYQQSLDQGLQFLIQYYNGEERAKGNILERFSAQQFPDLHSELNLSSLELGDSALYFCASSVGALGAEQYFGPGTRLTVT.

The chain links TRBV2 to TRBJ2-7; possibly TRBD1 for D (6 bases). Looked up from germline, CDR1 is SNHLY and CDR2 is FYNNEI. V was trimmed by 6 bases and J by 0 bases, leaving 12 bases between them. The length of the CDR3 is 14 residues. As DNA, the CDR3 is TGTGCCAGCAGGAACCGGGACACCTCCTACGAGCAGTACTTC. Residues: CASRNRDTSYEQYF.

The rearrangement links TRBV2 to TRBJ2-7, with 9 bases identical to TRBD2. The J segment lost 4 bases and the V segment lost 6 bases, leaving 10 bases of the junction unmatched. The CDR3 totals 15 residues. CDR1 and CDR2 from the germline V gene are SNHLY and FYNNEI. CDR3 nucleotides: TGTGCCAGCAGCCATGGTAGCGGGAGTGTATACGAGCAGTACTTC. This gives the protein CASSHGSGSVYEQYF.

V and J are TRBV28 and TRBJ1-5; no firm D call. CDR3 length: 14 residues. The V gene's germline CDR1 is MDHEN and CDR2 SYDVKM. V was pared by 2 bases and J by 6 bases, with 11 bases between. In DNA form, the CDR3 reads TGTGCCAGCAGTTTAGCCCTCGTCGGTCAGCCCCAGCATTTT. It yields the protein CASSLALVGQPQHF.